The 6 T cell receptor beta chains reported below all come from one sample, sequenced in a study of cytomegalovirus exposure and HLA in healthy donors. PCR amplification relied on 60 Vbeta primers (plus 13 Jbeta primers). TCRdb's copy holds only in-frame clones and misses some; the assay was immunoSEQ multiplex PCR. The repertoire holds about 150,000 clones, about two thirds seen once, with around 4.2% in the top ten. The sample comprised PBMCs. All receptors come from a man in his sixties in good health and CMV-seronegative.

This chain links TRBV7-8 with TRBJ1-1; 7 bases agree with TRBD1. The germline CDR1 and CDR2 sequences are SGHVS and FQNEAQ. This CDR3 is built from 13 residues. V shed 5 bases, J shed 7 bases, and the junction held 7 bases outside the gene matches. The CDR3 DNA sequence: TGTGCCAGCAGCGCCCGGGACAGAGTTGAAGCTTTCTTT. Protein: CASSARDRVEAFF.

V usage is TRBV5-6 and J usage is TRBJ1-2; maybe TRBD1 (5 bases). Trimming removed 0 bases from V and 0 bases from J, with 15 bases in between. The CDR3 consists of 17 residues. CDR1 SGHDT and CDR2 YYEEEE come from the germline V gene. CDR3 coding DNA: TGTGCCAGCAGCTTGGATTGGGGCCGATTCCCTAACTATGGCTACACCTTC. Its translation: CASSLDWGRFPNYGYTF.

The chain uses TRBV28 and TRBJ1-1; 7 nucleotides line up with TRBD1. The CDR3 runs to 15 residues. Looked up from germline, CDR1 is MDHEN and CDR2 is SYDVKM. The V segment lost 6 bases and the J segment 7 bases; nucleotides outside the gene matches: 14. CDR3 amino acids: CASSPPGTEGDEAFF. CDR3 in DNA: TGTGCCAGCAGCCCCCCCGGGACAGAGGGGGATGAAGCTTTCTTT.

Here the CDR3 DNA reads TGTGCCAGCACTGACCCCCGGATGGGCCCTAATTCACCCCTCCACTTT. Translated: CASTDPRMGPNSPLHF. The chain employs TRBV7-8 and TRBJ1-6; unclear D gene. From germline, CDR1 is SGHVS and CDR2 FQNEAQ. The CDR3 has 16 residues. V lost 7 bases, J lost 6 bases, and 19 bases lay in between. Supplemented by reference TRBV7-8 and TRBJ1-6, the full variable domain reads GAGVSQSPRYKVAKRGQDVALRCDPISGHVSLFWYQQALGQGPEFLTYFQNEAQLDKSGLPSDRFFAERPEGSVSTLKIQRTQQEDSAVYLCASTDPRMGPNSPLHFGNGTRLTVT.

The chain couples TRBV29-1 to TRBJ2-1; 8 bases align to TRBD1. The germline CDR1 and CDR2 sequences are SQVTM and ANQGSEA. The V gene end was trimmed by 7 bases and the J gene end by 6 bases; junction bases not matched to a gene: 8. The CDR3 is 13 residues long. CDR3: CSAQGTGLNEQFF. CDR3 DNA sequence: TGCAGCGCGCAGGGGACAGGCCTCAATGAGCAGTTCTTC.

This chain uses TRBV10-2 with TRBJ2-3; D may be TRBD1 (6 bases). Germline V gene sequence: CDR1 WSHSY, CDR2 SAAADI. V lost 4 bases and J 3 bases, leaving 35 bases between the germline ends. The CDR3 length is 22 residues. The CDR3 DNA is TGCGCCAGCAGTGTCCCCCTTACAGGGTCGAGGATCAAGGAGCTACGGACAGATACGCAGTATTTT. As protein: CASSVPLTGSRIKELRTDTQYF.